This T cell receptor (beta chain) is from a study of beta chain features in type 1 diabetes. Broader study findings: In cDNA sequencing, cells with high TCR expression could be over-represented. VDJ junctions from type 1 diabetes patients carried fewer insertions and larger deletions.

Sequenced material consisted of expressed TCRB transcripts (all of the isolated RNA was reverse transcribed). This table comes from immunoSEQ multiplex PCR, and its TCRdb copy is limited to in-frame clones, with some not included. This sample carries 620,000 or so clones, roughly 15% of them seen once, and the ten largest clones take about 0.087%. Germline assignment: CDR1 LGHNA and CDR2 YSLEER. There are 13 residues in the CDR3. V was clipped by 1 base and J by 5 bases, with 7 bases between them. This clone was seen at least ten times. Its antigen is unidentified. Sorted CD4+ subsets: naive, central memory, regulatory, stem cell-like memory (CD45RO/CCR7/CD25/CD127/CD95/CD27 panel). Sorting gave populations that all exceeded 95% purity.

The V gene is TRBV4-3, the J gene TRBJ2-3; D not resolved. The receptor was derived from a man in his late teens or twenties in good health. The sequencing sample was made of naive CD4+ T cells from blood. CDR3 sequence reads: CASSQGARDTQYF. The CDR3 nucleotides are TGCGCCAGCAGCCAAGGGGCACGAGATACGCAGTATTTT.